This T cell receptor (beta chain) was profiled in a study of CD8+CD57+ T cells in acquired aplastic anemia. Looking at the study overall: Mean yield of DNA from sorted CD4+ and CD8+ cells was 2.5 to 4 ug. Study-level findings and limits: Roughly 29 was the count of CD8+ CDR3 sequences that patients shared with controls. CD8+ Simpson's diversity did not differ significantly between patients and controls.

TCR beta VDJ and CDR3 profiling used genomic DNA as template. Using its own MiXCR run on the reads, TCRdb lists one record per CDR3 protein. The table includes over 150,000 distinct CDR3 sequences, approximately 52% detected once. There are 15 residues in the CDR3. Trimming took 1 base from V and 9 from J, leaving 16 bases between them. Germline-derived CDR1 and CDR2 are MGHRA and YSYEKL. Details on this clonotype: The antigen is undetermined.

For sequencing, patients were chosen who had shown expansion of CD8+CD57+ cells by flow cytometry. No patient had been given any therapy when blood was sampled. Sequencing used sorted CD4+, CD8+, or CD8+CD57+ T cells (not recorded which) from PBMCs. This rearrangement joins TRBV4-1 to TRBJ1-5; maybe TRBD1 (6 bases). This receptor was identified in a human donor with aplastic anemia. The CDR3 spells CASSQVGQGQRPQHF. The DNA for the CDR3 is TGCGCCAGCAGCCAAGTGGGGCAGGGGCAAAGGCCCCAGCATTTT.